A selection of T cell receptor beta chains follows, all from one sample in a study of blood T cell repertoires in COVID-19. Method: immunoSEQ multiplex PCR; TCRdb's copy keeps in-frame clones and lacks some. This table holds more than 150,000 clones, around 82% found once. Sequences were obtained from peripheral blood. Source of these receptors: a man younger than 30 with active or convalescent COVID-19. Both conserved end residues are part of each CDR3. The order of the fields is CDR3 DNA, CDR3 protein, V gene, J gene, clone size, D gene. The D gene is left open where the match is weak. Where a row states a size, it is once, few, many or the class of an expanded clone; other rows omit it.

DNA: TGTGCCAGCAGCGTCATTAGCACAGATACGCAGTATTTT
CDR3: CASSVISTDTQYF
V: TRBV9
J: TRBJ2-3
size: NA
D: NA

DNA: TGTGCCAGCAGCTTAGAAGCGCGCCGTGGAAACACCATATATTTT
CDR3: CASSLEARRGNTIYF
V: TRBV7-2
J: TRBJ1-3
size: NA
D: NA

DNA: TGTGCCAGCAGCTCTCCTCTCGGACTAGCGGGAGGGCCATCAGATACGCAGTATTTT
CDR3: CASSSPLGLAGGPSDTQYF
V: TRBV7-2
J: TRBJ2-3
size: NA
D: TRBD2

DNA: TGTGCCAGCAGTCCCGGGGGGGGCTTTTACAATGAGCAGTTCTTC
CDR3: CASSPGGGFYNEQFF
V: TRBV28
J: TRBJ2-1
size: NA
D: TRBD2

DNA: TGTGCCAGCAGCCGTACCGGGACTAGACAAGAGACCCAGTACTTC
CDR3: CASSRTGTRQETQYF
V: TRBV11-2
J: TRBJ2-5
size: NA
D: TRBD2

DNA: TGTGCCAGCAGAGACGGCCACAGGGCGGGGGGAAATGAAAAACTGTTTTTT
CDR3: CASRDGHRAGGNEKLFF
V: TRBV25-1
J: TRBJ1-4
size: NA
D: NA

DNA: TGCAGCGTTGATGGGACTAGCGGGGGTGCAGATACGCAGTATTTT
CDR3: CSVDGTSGGADTQYF
V: TRBV29-1
J: TRBJ2-3
size: NA
D: TRBD2

DNA: TGTGCCAGCAGCCAAGAGGTCGCCACTTTCTCTGGAAACACCATATATTTT
CDR3: CASSQEVATFSGNTIYF
V: TRBV4-2
J: TRBJ1-3
size: few
D: NA

DNA: TGCGCCAGCAGCCAGGGTAGCGGGAGGGCCCGGTCCTACGAGCAGTACTTC
CDR3: CASSQGSGRARSYEQYF
V: TRBV4-1
J: TRBJ2-7
size: many
D: TRBD2

DNA: TGTGCCAGCAGCCTACAGGGGGCCCCTACTGGTAACCAGTACTTC
CDR3: CASSLQGAPTGNQYF
V: TRBV7-9
J: TRBJ2-5
size: NA
D: TRBD1

DNA: TGTGCCAGCAGCGCTAGACTAGCGGGAGCATACAATGAGCAGTTCTTC
CDR3: CASSARLAGAYNEQFF
V: TRBV9
J: TRBJ2-1
size: NA
D: TRBD2

DNA: TGTGCCAGCGGGCGGGACAGGGGTTCGCGGGAGACCCAGTACTTC
CDR3: CASGRDRGSRETQYF
V: TRBV7-2
J: TRBJ2-5
size: NA
D: TRBD1

DNA: TGTGCCAGTAGGCCATCCTCAGGGTCCTACGAGCAGTACTTC
CDR3: CASRPSSGSYEQYF
V: TRBV19
J: TRBJ2-7
size: NA
D: NA

DNA: TGTGCCAGCTCACCAGCGGGGACCACAGATACGCAGTATTTT
CDR3: CASSPAGTTDTQYF
V: TRBV18
J: TRBJ2-3
size: few
D: NA

DNA: TGTGCCAGCAGTTTACAGGGGTTCGGTGGCGAGCAGTACTTC
CDR3: CASSLQGFGGEQYF
V: TRBV6-5
J: TRBJ2-7
size: NA
D: TRBD1

DNA: TGCGCCAGCAGCTTGGGGGGACTACTAAGCACAGATACGCAGTATTTT
CDR3: CASSLGGLLSTDTQYF
V: TRBV5-1
J: TRBJ2-3
size: NA
D: TRBD2